This T cell receptor beta chain was observed in a study of early T cells in non-severe SARS-CoV-2 infection. Germline V CDR1 and CDR2: SNHLY, FYNNEI. This CDR3 is built from 15 residues. The J segment lost 1 base and the V segment lost 2 bases, leaving 1 base of the junction unmatched. This clonotype was found many times. Each CDR3 protein is one row after TCRdb ran MiXCR on the 5' RACE reads. The sample carries under 65,000 distinct CDR3 sequences, roughly an eighth recorded once. The receptor comes from an adult who was a healthcare worker with PCR-confirmed SARS-CoV-2 infection or an uninfected control (not recorded which). The input for sequencing was whole blood, taken at baseline. J is TRBJ2-2 and V is TRBV2; 7 positions agree with TRBD1. Written as DNA, the CDR3 is TGTGCCAGCAGTGAAAGGACAGGGAACACCGGGGAGCTGTTTTTT. Protein sequence: CASSERTGNTGELFF.